This T cell receptor (beta chain) appears in the sequencing data of a study of blood T cell repertoires in COVID-19. Study summary: Some COVID-19 samples were acute and others convalescent; all came from the United States, Italy and Spain. The analysed material was cDNA or gDNA that came from T cells, B-cell-depleted T cells, or PBMCs.

V was clipped by 7 bases and J by 4 bases, with 20 bases between them. Germline V CDR1 and CDR2: SGDLS, YYNGEE. The CDR3 contains 15 residues. As handled by the study authors: Nucleated cell counts were estimated from reference gene primer amplification. This table comes from immunoSEQ multiplex PCR, and its TCRdb copy is limited to in-frame clones, with some not included. V, J and clone size reflect that table, while D and trimming were determined from the DNA. The repertoire holds 120,000 to 150,000 clones, with approximately 84% as singletons. Sequenced sample: peripheral blood. The chain employs TRBV9 and TRBJ1-2; a weak D match, TRBD1 (6 bases). The sequence derives from a woman of 80 years or more in a cohort sampled during active or convalescent COVID-19. The CDR3 protein is CASGRTVVSGYGYTF. In DNA, the CDR3 is TGTGCCAGCGGTAGGACAGTCGTCAGTGGCTATGGCTACACCTTC. The full variable domain, with the rest looked up from reference TRBV9 and TRBJ1-2, is DSGVTQTPKHLITATGQRVTLRCSPRSGDLSVYWYQQSLDQGLQFLIQYYNGEERAKGNILERFSAQQFPDLHSELNLSSLELGDSALYFCASGRTVVSGYGYTFGSGTRLTVV.